Each of the 3 T cell receptor beta chains below was sequenced from the same sample in a study of T-cell reconstitution after alpha-beta-depleted transplantation in children. During its preparation, the TCRbeta library received unique molecular identifiers. In TCRdb, the PCR reads were re-called with MiXCR into one record per CDR3 protein. This sample carries tens of thousands of distinct CDR3 sequences, about 9% of them seen once, and the ten largest clones take about 25%. The sequences come from PBMCs, mostly from graft donor cells, collected 60 days after TCRalphabeta/CD19-depleted stem cell transplant. The receptors originated from a male patient under 10 years old who had a stem cell transplant for chronic granulomatous disease, so the T cells may come from the graft donor.

This clonotype was counted many times. The chain combines TRBV3-1 with TRBJ2-1; a weak D match, TRBD2 (6 bases). The germline V and J ends were trimmed by 3 bases and 1 base, with 19 bases remaining between them. Germline CDR1 LGHDT, CDR2 YNNKEL (reference sequence). The CDR3 contains 18 residues. In DNA, the CDR3 is TGTGCCAGCAGCCATTTCGGTAGCGGACCTTTATCCTACAATGAGCAGTTCTTC. Translating it yields CASSHFGSGPLSYNEQFF.

V is TRBV6-2 or TRBV6-3 and J is TRBJ2-1; D perhaps matches TRBD2 (6 bases). In germline, CDR1 is MNHEY, CDR2 SVGEGT. The CDR3 is made up of 18 amino acids. V was shortened by 1 base and J by 7 bases, with 23 bases between the two germline ends. Here the CDR3 DNA reads TGTGCCAGCAGTTACTTCCGCGGGGCGGCAAGAGATAGGAATGAGCAGTTCTTC. It is translated as CASSYFRGAARDRNEQFF.

This clonotype has a handful of counts. The chain recombines TRBV6-1 with TRBJ1-6; TRBD1 is a possible D gene (6 bases). The CDR3 runs 15 residues. The V gene's germline CDR1 is MNHNS and CDR2 SASEGT. The V end was cut by 1 base, the J end by 10 bases, with 14 bases between. The DNA for the CDR3 is TGTGCCAGCAGTGAAGGGACAGTCCTTTGGTCACCCCTCCACTTT. As protein: CASSEGTVLWSPLHF.